This TCR beta chain was found in a study of shared clonotypes between healthy human individuals. Note on this clone: As yet, its antigen is unknown.

Trimming pared 9 bases from V and 2 bases from J, leaving 15 bases between. Germline-derived CDR1 and CDR2 are SGHRS and YFSETQ. This CDR3 has 14 residues. This table comes from immunoSEQ multiplex PCR, and its TCRdb copy is limited to in-frame clones, with some not included. The sample has approximately 1.4 million clones; 95% to 99% are singletons. Study-level findings and limits: The authors sampled blood alone, and tissue repertoires likely differ.

Source material: naive CD4+ T cells sorted from blood. Subset in this sample: CD45RA+ positively selected. The TCR sequence derives from a man aged 30-40 years in good health. The chain has TRBV5-1 and TRBJ1-3; no clear D gene. This CDR3 reads CATKADLAGNTIYF. The CDR3 DNA follows: TGCGCCACAAAAGCGGATCTTGCTGGAAACACCATATATTTT.